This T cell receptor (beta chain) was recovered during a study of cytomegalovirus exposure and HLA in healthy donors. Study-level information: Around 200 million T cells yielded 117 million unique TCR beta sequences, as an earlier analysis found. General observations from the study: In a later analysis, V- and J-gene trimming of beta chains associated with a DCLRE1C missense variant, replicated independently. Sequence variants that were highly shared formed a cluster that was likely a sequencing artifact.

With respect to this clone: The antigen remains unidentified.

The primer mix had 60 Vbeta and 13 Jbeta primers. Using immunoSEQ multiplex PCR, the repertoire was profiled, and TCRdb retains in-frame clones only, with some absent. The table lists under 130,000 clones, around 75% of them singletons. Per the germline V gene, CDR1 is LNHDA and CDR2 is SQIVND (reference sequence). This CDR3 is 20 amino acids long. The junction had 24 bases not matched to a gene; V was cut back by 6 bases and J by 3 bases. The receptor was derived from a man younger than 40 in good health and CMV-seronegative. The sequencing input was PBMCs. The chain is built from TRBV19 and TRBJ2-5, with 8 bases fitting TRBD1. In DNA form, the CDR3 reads TGTGCCAGTAGGCGAAGACAGGGGATAACCCCCGGGACCCTAGAAGAGACCCAGTACTTC. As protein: CASRRRQGITPGTLEETQYF.